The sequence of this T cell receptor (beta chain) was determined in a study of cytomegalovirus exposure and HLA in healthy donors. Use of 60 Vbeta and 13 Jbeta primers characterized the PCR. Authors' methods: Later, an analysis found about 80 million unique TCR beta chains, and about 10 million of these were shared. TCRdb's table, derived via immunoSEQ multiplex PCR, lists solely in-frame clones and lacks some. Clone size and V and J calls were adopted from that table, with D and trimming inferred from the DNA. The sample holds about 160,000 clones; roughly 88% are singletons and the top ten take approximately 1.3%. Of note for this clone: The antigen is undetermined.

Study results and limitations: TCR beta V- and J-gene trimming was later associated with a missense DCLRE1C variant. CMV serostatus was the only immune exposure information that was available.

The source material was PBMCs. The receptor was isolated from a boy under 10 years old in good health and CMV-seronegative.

The CDR3: CAWTLWGGDTEAFF. The CDR3 bases are TGTGCCTGGACACTATGGGGAGGGGACACTGAAGCTTTCTTT. This chain joins TRBV30 and TRBJ1-1; tentatively, D is TRBD1 (5 bases). The V end lost 4 bases, the J end lost 3 bases, and 15 bases lay between the germline ends. Germline CDR1 GTSNPN, CDR2 SVGIG (reference sequence). The CDR3 is 14 amino acids.